This T cell receptor beta chain was recovered during a study of T cell responses to AZD1222 COVID-19 vaccine. Assay: immunoSEQ multiplex PCR; the TCRdb copy retains only in-frame clones and omits some. Of approximately 170,000 clones in the sample, around 94% were seen once. Findings of the study overall: Dominant CD4 TCR responses targeted spike regions 160-218 and 743-854. Just six people given AZD1222 tested seropositive at baseline. Targets within unmutated variant regions were reportedly found for nearly half of spike-specific TCRs. The study sampled repertoires only after the peak T cell response.

In germline, CDR1 is LNHDA, CDR2 SQIVND (reference sequence). This CDR3 contains 15 residues. V shed 4 bases, J shed 1 base, and the junction held 2 bases outside the gene matches. Worth noting for this clone: Its antigen remains unidentified.

V gene TRBV19 combines with J gene TRBJ1-5, with 9 bases aligning to TRBD1. The specimen was peripheral blood, collected 28 days after the second AZD1222 dose. This TCR came from an adult who received the AZD1222 COVID-19 vaccine. The CDR3: CASSRDRASNQPQHF. The CDR3 coding sequence is TGTGCCAGTAGTAGGGACAGGGCAAGCAATCAGCCCCAGCATTTT.